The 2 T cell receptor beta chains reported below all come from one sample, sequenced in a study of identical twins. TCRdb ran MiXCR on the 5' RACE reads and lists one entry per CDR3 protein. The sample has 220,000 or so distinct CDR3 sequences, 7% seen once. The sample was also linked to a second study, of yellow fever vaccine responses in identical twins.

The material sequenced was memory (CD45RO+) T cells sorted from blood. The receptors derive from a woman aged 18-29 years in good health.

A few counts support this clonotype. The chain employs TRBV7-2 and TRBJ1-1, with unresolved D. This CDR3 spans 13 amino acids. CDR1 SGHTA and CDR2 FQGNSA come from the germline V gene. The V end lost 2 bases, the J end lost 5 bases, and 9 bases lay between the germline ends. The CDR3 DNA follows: TGTGCCAGCAGCTTACAGTTTTTAACTGAAGCTTTCTTT. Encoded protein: CASSLQFLTEAFF.

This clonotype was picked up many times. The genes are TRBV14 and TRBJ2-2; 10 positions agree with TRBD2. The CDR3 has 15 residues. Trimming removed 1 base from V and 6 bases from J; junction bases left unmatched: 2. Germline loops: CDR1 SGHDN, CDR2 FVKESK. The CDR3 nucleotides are TGTGCCAGCAGCCAAGCGGGACTAGCGTCCGGGGAGCTGTTTTTT. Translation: CASSQAGLASGELFF.